The 5 T cell receptor beta chains presented below share a single source sample, sequenced in a study of T cell changes during pregnancy in multiple sclerosis (dated by TCRdb to the late 2010s). The library relied on the immunoSEQ multiplex PCR assay. Entries here come from immuneACCESS through TCRdb and include only in-frame sequences with V and J called. Some clones fail to appear in such tables; in the studies checked, an unresolved V gene covers under half of the shortfall, and the cause of the remainder is unknown. A total of just over 20,000 clones appear in this sample, approximately 90% of them only once. The top ten clones comprise less than 6.5% of the sample. The sequencing used CD8+ T cells from peripheral blood mononuclear cells, collected in the second trimester of pregnancy. These receptor sequences come from a female donor in good health, enrolled as a control in a pregnancy study.

The chain combines TRBV28 with TRBJ1-5, with 8 positions matching TRBD1. This CDR3 has 14 amino acids. CDR1 and CDR2 (germline): MDHEN, SYDVKM. V lost 8 bases to trimming and J lost 2 bases; unmatched junction nucleotides: 5. Here the CDR3 DNA reads TGTGCCAGCTCATTGACAGGGGGCAATCAGCCCCAGCATTTT. It yields the protein CASSLTGGNQPQHF.

The V and J genes are TRBV28 and TRBJ2-2; D perhaps matches TRBD1 (5 bases). The CDR3 is made up of 15 amino acids. Germline V gene lookup returns CDR1 MDHEN and CDR2 SYDVKM. The V gene lost 3 bases and the J gene lost 7 bases, with 15 bases spanning the gap. The CDR3 DNA is TGTGCCAGCAGTTTGAAGGGGCTTTTTATCGGGGAGCTGTTTTTT. This codes for CASSLKGLFIGELFF.

The V call is TRBV21-1, the J call TRBJ2-1; the listed D gene, TRBD1, was not tested against the DNA. TRBV21-1 is annotated as a pseudogene. There are 19 residues in the CDR3. The CDR3 nucleotides are TGTGCCAGCAGCAAAGCGCTTTGGGGCAGGCAGAGCTCCTACAATGAGCAGTTCTTC. The encoded protein is CASSKALWGRQSSYNEQFF.

This clone has a handful of counts. This chain connects TRBV6-1 to TRBJ1-2; D gene ambiguous. The CDR3 is 11 amino acids. In germline, CDR1 is MNHNS, CDR2 SASEGT. Trimming left V 9 bases short and J 4 bases short, with 9 bases between. CDR3: CASGEGYGYTF. The CDR3 DNA sequence: TGTGCCAGTGGGGAGGGCTATGGCTACACCTTC.

V usage is TRBV28 and J usage is TRBJ2-7, with unresolved D. Germline lookup yields CDR1 MDHEN and CDR2 SYDVKM. Trimming shortened V by 5 bases and J by 3 bases, and 11 bases separated the two germline ends. The CDR3 contains 13 residues. This CDR3 is CASSLGRNYEQYF. The DNA for the CDR3 is TGTGCCAGCAGTCTAGGAAGGAACTACGAGCAGTACTTC.